This TCR beta chain came from a study of shared clonotypes between healthy human individuals. The wider study: Per-donor plates numbered three CD4 naive, three CD4 memory, two CD8 naive and one CD8 memory. The study's findings and limits: As a rule, naive subsets had a larger estimated richness than memory subsets.

This CDR3 is 16 amino acids long. V lost 0 bases and J lost 7, with 15 bases in between. Germline assignment: CDR1 LGHNA and CDR2 YSLEER. All of the donors resided in Nashville, Tennessee, and each was a Caucasian adult. A CD45RA+ naive subset and a CD45RA-negative memory subset were split from CD4+ cells. Assay used: immunoSEQ multiplex PCR; TCRdb lists only in-frame clones, some missing. This repertoire shows approximately 2.5 million clones, more than 90% found once; its top ten account for roughly 0.14%. As regards this clone: Its antigen is unidentified.

Material: naive CD4+ T cells sorted from blood. Noted subset: CD45RA+ positively selected. The chain recombines TRBV4-3 with TRBJ1-4; D unclear. This receptor was obtained from a man aged 18-30 years in good health. DNA for the CDR3: TGCGCCAGCAGCCAAGATCTTCGGGTCCCAGGTGAAAAACTGTTTTTT. Translation: CASSQDLRVPGEKLFF.